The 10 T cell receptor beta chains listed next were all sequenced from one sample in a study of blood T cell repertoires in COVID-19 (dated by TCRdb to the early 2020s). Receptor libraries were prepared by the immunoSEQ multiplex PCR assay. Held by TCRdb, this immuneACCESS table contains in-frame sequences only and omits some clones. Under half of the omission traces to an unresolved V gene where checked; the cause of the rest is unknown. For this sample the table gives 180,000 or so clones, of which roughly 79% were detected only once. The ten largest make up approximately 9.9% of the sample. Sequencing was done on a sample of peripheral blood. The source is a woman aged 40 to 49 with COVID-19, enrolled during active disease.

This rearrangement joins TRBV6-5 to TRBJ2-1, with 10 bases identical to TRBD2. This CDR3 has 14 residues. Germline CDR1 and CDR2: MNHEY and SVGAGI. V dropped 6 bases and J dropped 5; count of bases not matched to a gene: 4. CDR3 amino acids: CASRIAGGHNEQFF. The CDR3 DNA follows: TGTGCCAGCAGGATAGCGGGAGGACACAATGAGCAGTTCTTC.

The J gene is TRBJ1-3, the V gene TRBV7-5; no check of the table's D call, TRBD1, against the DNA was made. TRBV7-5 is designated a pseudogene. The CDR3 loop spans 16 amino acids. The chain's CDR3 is CVRSLAKGNSGNTIYF. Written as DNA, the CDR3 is TGTGTCAGAAGCTTAGCGAAGGGGAACTCTGGAAACACCATATATTTT.

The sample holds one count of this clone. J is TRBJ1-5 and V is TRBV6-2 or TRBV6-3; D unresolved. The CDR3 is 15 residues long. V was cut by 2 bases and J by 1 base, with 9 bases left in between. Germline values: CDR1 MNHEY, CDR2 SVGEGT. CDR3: CASSYVERSNQPQHF. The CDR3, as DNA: TGTGCCAGCAGTTACGTTGAGAGAAGCAATCAGCCCCAGCATTTT.

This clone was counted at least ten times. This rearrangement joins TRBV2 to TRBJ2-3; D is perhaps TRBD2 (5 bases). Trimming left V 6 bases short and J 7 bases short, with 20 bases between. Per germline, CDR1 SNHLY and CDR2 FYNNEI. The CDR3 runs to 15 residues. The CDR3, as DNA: TGTGCCAGCAGGAGGACGGGGTGGGTTGGAAATACGCAGTATTTT. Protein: CASRRTGWVGNTQYF.

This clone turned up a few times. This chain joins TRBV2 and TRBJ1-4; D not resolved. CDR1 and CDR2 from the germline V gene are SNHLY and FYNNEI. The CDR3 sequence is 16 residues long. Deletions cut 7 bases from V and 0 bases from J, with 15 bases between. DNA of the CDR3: TGTGCCAGCAAGGAGGGTTTGGGTGCAACTAATGAAAAACTGTTTTTT. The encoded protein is CASKEGLGATNEKLFF.

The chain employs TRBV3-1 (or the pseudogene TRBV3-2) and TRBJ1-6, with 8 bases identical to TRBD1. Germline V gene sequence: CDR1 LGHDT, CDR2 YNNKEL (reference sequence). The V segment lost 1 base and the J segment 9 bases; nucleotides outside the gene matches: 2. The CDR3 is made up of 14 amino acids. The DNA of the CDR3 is TGTGCCAGCAGCCAAGCCAGGGGGCGTTCACCCCTCCACTTT. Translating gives CASSQARGRSPLHF.

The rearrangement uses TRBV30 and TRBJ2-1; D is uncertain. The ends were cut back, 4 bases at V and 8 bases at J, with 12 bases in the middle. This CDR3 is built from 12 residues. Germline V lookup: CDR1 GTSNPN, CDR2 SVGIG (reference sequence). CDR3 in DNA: TGTGCCTGGAACCTCGCGTCGGATGAGCAGTTCTTC. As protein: CAWNLASDEQFF. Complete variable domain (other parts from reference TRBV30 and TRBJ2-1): SQTIHQWPATLVQPVGSPLSLECTVEGTSNPNLYWYRQAAGRGLQLLFYSVGIGQISSEVPQNLSASRPQDRQFILSSKKLLLSDSGFYLCAWNLASDEQFFGPGTRLTVL.

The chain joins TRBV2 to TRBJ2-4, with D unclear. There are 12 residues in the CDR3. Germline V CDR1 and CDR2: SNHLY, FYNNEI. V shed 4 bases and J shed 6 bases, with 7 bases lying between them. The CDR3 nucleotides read TGTGCCAGCAGTGGACACTCAAACATTCAGTACTTC. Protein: CASSGHSNIQYF.

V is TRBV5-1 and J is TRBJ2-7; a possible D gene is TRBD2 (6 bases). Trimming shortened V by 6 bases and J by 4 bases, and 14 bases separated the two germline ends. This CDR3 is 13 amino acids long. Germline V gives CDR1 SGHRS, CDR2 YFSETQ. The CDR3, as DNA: TGCGCCAGCATGGAGGGACCCAATTACGAGCAGTACTTC. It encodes CASMEGPNYEQYF.

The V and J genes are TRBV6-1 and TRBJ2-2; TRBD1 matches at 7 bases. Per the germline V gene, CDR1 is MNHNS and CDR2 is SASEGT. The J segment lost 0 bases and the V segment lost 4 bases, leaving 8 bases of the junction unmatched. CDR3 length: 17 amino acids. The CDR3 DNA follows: TGTGCCAGCAGTGCCCGGCCAGGGGGAGCGAACACCGGGGAGCTGTTTTTT. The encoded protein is CASSARPGGANTGELFF.